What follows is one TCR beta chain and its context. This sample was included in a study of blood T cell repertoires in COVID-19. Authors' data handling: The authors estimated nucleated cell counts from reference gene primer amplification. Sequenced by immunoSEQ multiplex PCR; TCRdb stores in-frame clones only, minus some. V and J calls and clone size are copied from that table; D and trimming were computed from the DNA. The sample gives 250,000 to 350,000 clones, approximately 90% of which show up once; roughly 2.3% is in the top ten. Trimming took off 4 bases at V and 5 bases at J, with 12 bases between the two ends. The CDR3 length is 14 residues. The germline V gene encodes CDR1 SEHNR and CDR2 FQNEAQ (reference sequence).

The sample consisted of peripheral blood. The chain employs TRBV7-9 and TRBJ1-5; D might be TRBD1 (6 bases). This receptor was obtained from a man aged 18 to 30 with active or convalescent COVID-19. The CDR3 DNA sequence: TGTGCCAGCAGCTCCGACAGGTTATATCAGCCCCAGCATTTT. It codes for CASSSDRLYQPQHF.